The 14 T cell receptor beta chains below come from one sample, sequenced in a study of T cells of healthy individuals. Via MiXCR, TCRdb re-called the 5' RACE reads, giving one row per CDR3 protein. The table lists around 63,000 distinct CDR3 sequences, 15% to 20% of them singletons, with less than 6% in the top ten. The receptors come from a human donor in good health.

This clonotype was recorded many times. The V call is TRBV5-6, the J call TRBJ1-1, with D perhaps matching TRBD1 (5 bases). The CDR3 contains 15 residues. The V and J ends lost 0 bases and 3 bases respectively, with 12 bases between them. The germline V gene has CDR1 SGHDT and CDR2 YYEEEE. CDR3 in amino acids: CASSLALGAYTEAFF. The CDR3 coding sequence is TGTGCCAGCAGCTTGGCCCTTGGGGCGTACACTGAAGCTTTCTTT.

This clonotype was seen repeatedly, ten times or more. The chain joins TRBV7-9 to TRBJ1-1, with D perhaps TRBD1 (5 bases). The CDR3 is 18 amino acids. CDR1 is SEHNR and CDR2 is FQNEAQ in the germline V gene (reference sequence). V was shortened by 1 base and J by 1 base, with 19 bases between the two germline ends. In nucleotides, the CDR3 is TGTGCCAGCAGCTTAGTGGGGCGCGCTTCCCGGGGGAACACTGAAGCTTTCTTT. Translation: CASSLVGRASRGNTEAFF.

The chain is built from TRBV7-9 and TRBJ2-1; D unclear. There are 11 residues in the CDR3. CDR1 and CDR2 from the germline V gene are SEHNR and FQNEAQ (reference sequence). V was trimmed by 5 bases and J by 12 bases, leaving 11 bases between them. CDR3 bases: TGTGCCAGCAGCCCCAATCTGATGCAGTTCTTC. This translates into CASSPNLMQFF.

As regards this clonotype: Being one base from a much bigger clone, this may be a read error. The rearrangement joins TRBV18 to TRBJ2-3; TRBD1 is a possible D gene (5 bases). The CDR3 extends over 13 amino acids. CDR1 is KGHSH and CDR2 is LQKENI in the germline V gene. The CDR3 nucleotides read TGTGCCAGCTCACCACTTGGCACAGGTACGCAGTATTTT. Translating gives CASSPLGTGTQYF.

This clonotype was seen more than once but under ten times. V usage is TRBV20-1 and J usage is TRBJ2-1; maybe TRBD1 (5 bases). With 6 bases removed from V and 0 bases from J, the gap between germline ends came to 12 bases. Germline V gene lookup returns CDR1 DFQATT and CDR2 SNEGSKA (reference sequence). CDR3 length equals 14 residues. CDR3 bases: TGCAGTGCCCCTAGGGGCGGCTCCTACAATGAGCAGTTCTTC. This encodes CSAPRGGSYNEQFF.

This clonotype was observed a handful of times. The chain is built from TRBV7-3 and TRBJ2-3; possibly TRBD2 for D (6 bases). Germline assignment: CDR1 SGHTA and CDR2 FQGTGA. Trimming cost V 5 bases and J 1 base, with 19 bases left between them. The CDR3 covers 17 residues. The CDR3 bases are TGTGCCAGCAGCCCCCCGCCCACGGGAGCCGGCACAGATACGCAGTATTTT. Its protein is CASSPPPTGAGTDTQYF.

Many counts were recorded for this clonotype. This sequence joins TRBV11-2 and TRBJ2-7; TRBD2 matches 7 bases. The CDR3 consists of 15 residues. The J segment lost 1 base and the V segment lost 0 bases, leaving 3 bases of the junction unmatched. Germline CDR1 reads SGHAT; CDR2 reads FQNNGV. The CDR3 reads CASSLERRGSYEQYF. CDR3 bases: TGTGCCAGCAGCTTAGAAAGGCGGGGGTCCTACGAGCAGTACTTC.

In this sample, this clonotype turned up many times. CDR3 protein: CASSSSGRVEGYTF. DNA for the CDR3: TGTGCCAGCAGTTCCTCCGGCAGGGTGGAGGGCTACACCTTC. The V call is TRBV27, the J call TRBJ1-2; D may be TRBD1 (5 bases). Trimming removed 4 bases at V and 8 bases at J, with 17 bases between. The CDR3 has 14 residues. The germline V gene encodes CDR1 MNHEY and CDR2 SMNVEV (reference sequence).

The table lists this clonotype with many counts. The chain links TRBV6-2 or TRBV6-3 to TRBJ1-2, with D hard to call. The V end lost 7 bases, the J end lost 2 bases, and 14 bases lay between the germline ends. CDR1 and CDR2 (germline): MNHEY, SVGEGT. This CDR3 spans 14 amino acids. CDR3 sequence reads: CASKSPGRNYGYTF. The CDR3 coding sequence is TGTGCCAGCAAGTCTCCCGGACGGAACTATGGCTACACCTTC.

This clonotype was seen only a few times. The chain joins TRBV28 to TRBJ2-1; D is uncertain. CDR3 length: 12 residues. Trimming stripped 6 bases from V and 2 bases from J, with 5 bases between. Per the germline V gene, CDR1 is MDHEN and CDR2 is SYDVKM. The CDR3: CASSPPYNEQFF. The CDR3 DNA follows: TGTGCCAGCAGCCCCCCCTACAATGAGCAGTTCTTC. Full variable domain (missing parts from reference TRBV28 and TRBJ2-1): DVKVTQSSRYLVKRTGEKVFLECVQDMDHENMFWYRQDPGLGLRLIYFSYDVKMKEKGDIPEGYSVSREKKERFSLILESASTNQTSMYLCASSPPYNEQFFGPGTRLTVL.

This clonotype has a count of ten or more. This chain joins TRBV20-1 and TRBJ1-2, with 8 bases aligning to TRBD1. In germline, CDR1 is DFQATT, CDR2 SNEGSKA (reference sequence). J was trimmed by 0 bases and V by 1 base; bases with no gene match: 4. The CDR3 runs 15 residues. CDR3 sequence reads: CSARGTGKTNYGYTF. The DNA for the CDR3 is TGCAGTGCTAGAGGGACAGGGAAGACTAACTATGGCTACACCTTC.

There are a few counts of this clonotype. The chain combines TRBV2 with TRBJ2-2; D not certain. The V end was cut by 7 bases, the J end by 0 bases, with 3 bases between. Germline V CDR1 and CDR2: SNHLY, FYNNEI. The CDR3 spans 12 residues. The CDR3 loop reads CASNANTGELFF. As DNA, the CDR3 is TGTGCCAGCAACGCGAACACCGGGGAGCTGTTTTTT.

This chain uses TRBV7-9 with TRBJ1-5, with 8 positions matching TRBD1. CDR1 and CDR2 (germline): SEHNR, FQNEAQ (reference sequence). V dropped 5 bases and J dropped 11; count of bases not matched to a gene: 8. The CDR3 is 13 residues long. The CDR3 DNA reads TGTGCCAGCAGCCTAGACAGGGGTGCGGCCCAGCATTTT. This codes for CASSLDRGAAQHF.

V is TRBV2 and J is TRBJ2-3; TRBD2 agrees at 13 bases. Trimming removed 8 bases from V and 3 bases from J; junction bases left unmatched: 11. The CDR3 has 17 amino acids. Germline V gene lookup returns CDR1 SNHLY and CDR2 FYNNEI. In DNA form, the CDR3 reads TGTGCCAGCCAGGGACTAGCGGGAAGAGGTCCAACAGATACGCAGTATTTT. Amino acid sequence: CASQGLAGRGPTDTQYF.